These T cell receptor beta chains were read from a single sample in a study of blood T cell repertoires in COVID-19. Sequenced by immunoSEQ multiplex PCR; TCRdb stores in-frame clones only, minus some. Counted here are about 170,000 clones, approximately 86% occurring once; the ten biggest clones make up 7% to 7.5%. Sequenced sample: peripheral blood. Source of these receptors: a woman aged 80 or over in a cohort sampled during active or convalescent COVID-19. CDR3s include the opening cysteine and the closing phenylalanine or tryptophan. A D gene is named only where the DNA matches it firmly. Size tells how often a clone was seen (once, few, many) or the class of an expanded clone, and some rows leave it out.

cdr3_nt: TGTGCCAGCAGTTACCAAGCGGGAGGGTACGGCACCGGGGAGCTGTTTTTT
cdr3_aa: CASSYQAGGYGTGELFF
v_call: TRBV27
clone_size: NA
j_call: TRBJ2-2
d_call: TRBD2

cdr3_nt: TGCAGTGCAGCCGACATCTATGGCTACACCTTC
cdr3_aa: CSAADIYGYTF
v_call: TRBV20-1
clone_size: NA
j_call: TRBJ1-2
d_call: NA

cdr3_nt: TGTGCCAGCAGTTACTCTCCCGGTAATGAGCAGTTCTTC
cdr3_aa: CASSYSPGNEQFF
v_call: TRBV6-5
clone_size: medium-sized
j_call: TRBJ2-1
d_call: NA

cdr3_nt: TGTGCCAGCAGCTCAAGAGCAATTCTAGCCAAAAACATTCAGTACTTC
cdr3_aa: CASSSRAILAKNIQYF
v_call: TRBV7-9
clone_size: NA
j_call: TRBJ2-4
d_call: NA

cdr3_nt: TGTGCCAGCTCACCCACACCCACCGATACGCAGTATTTT
cdr3_aa: CASSPTPTDTQYF
v_call: TRBV18
clone_size: NA
j_call: TRBJ2-3
d_call: NA

cdr3_nt: TGTGCCAGCAGCTCTGAGTTGTCTGAAGCTTTCTTT
cdr3_aa: CASSSELSEAFF
v_call: TRBV7-9
clone_size: NA
j_call: TRBJ1-1
d_call: NA

cdr3_nt: TGTGCCAGCAGTGAACTAGCGGGAACCCTCAATGAGCAGTTCTTC
cdr3_aa: CASSELAGTLNEQFF
v_call: TRBV6-4
clone_size: NA
j_call: TRBJ2-1
d_call: TRBD2

cdr3_nt: TGTGCCAGCAGCTTAGCTTACATCTACAATGAGCAGTTCTTC
cdr3_aa: CASSLAYIYNEQFF
v_call: TRBV7-9
clone_size: NA
j_call: TRBJ2-1
d_call: NA

cdr3_nt: TGTGCCAGCAGTTTATTGTACAGGGCAGATACGCAGTATTTT
cdr3_aa: CASSLLYRADTQYF
v_call: TRBV27
clone_size: NA
j_call: TRBJ2-3
d_call: NA

cdr3_nt: TGTGCCTCCGGGGGGGCAGAAGTAAATCAGCCCCAGCATTTT
cdr3_aa: CASGGAEVNQPQHF
v_call: TRBV10-3
clone_size: NA
j_call: TRBJ1-5
d_call: NA

cdr3_nt: TGTGCCACCAGCAAAGCTTCGACAGGTGGATATGGCTACACCTTC
cdr3_aa: CATSKASTGGYGYTF
v_call: TRBV15
clone_size: once
j_call: TRBJ1-2
d_call: NA

cdr3_nt: TGCGCCAGCAGCTTGGAGACATCGAACACTGAAGCTTTCTTT
cdr3_aa: CASSLETSNTEAFF
v_call: TRBV5-1
clone_size: once
j_call: TRBJ1-1
d_call: NA

cdr3_nt: TGCGCCAGCAGTCCCCTACGACAATATCGGCATGGCTACACCTTC
cdr3_aa: CASSPLRQYRHGYTF
v_call: TRBV23-1
clone_size: few
j_call: TRBJ1-2
d_call: NA

cdr3_nt: TGTGCCAGCAGCTACGACAGGGGGCTCCAATGGGGATATCAGCCCCAGCATTTT
cdr3_aa: CASSYDRGLQWGYQPQHF
v_call: TRBV28
clone_size: once
j_call: TRBJ1-5
d_call: TRBD1

cdr3_nt: TGTGCCAGCAGCCAAGGTACAGGGGGGAGAAATCAGCCCCAGCATTTT
cdr3_aa: CASSQGTGGRNQPQHF
v_call: TRBV3-1/TRBV3-2
clone_size: once
j_call: TRBJ1-5
d_call: TRBD1

cdr3_nt: TGTGCCAGTAGCCAACTAGCGTCGAGCACAGATACGCAGTATTTT
cdr3_aa: CASSQLASSTDTQYF
v_call: TRBV19
clone_size: NA
j_call: TRBJ2-3
d_call: TRBD2

cdr3_nt: TGCGCCAGCAGCTTGGAAAGTCGCGGAGAGACCCAGTACTTC
cdr3_aa: CASSLESRGETQYF
v_call: TRBV5-1
clone_size: once
j_call: TRBJ2-5
d_call: NA

cdr3_nt: TGCGCCAGCAGCTCGAATACAGGGAGCGGGGGAGAGACCCAGTACTTC
cdr3_aa: CASSSNTGSGGETQYF
v_call: TRBV5-1
clone_size: NA
j_call: TRBJ2-5
d_call: TRBD2

cdr3_nt: TGCGCCAGCAGCTTGTCCGGGGGGCTTTTGACAGATACGCAGTATTTT
cdr3_aa: CASSLSGGLLTDTQYF
v_call: TRBV5-1
clone_size: NA
j_call: TRBJ2-3
d_call: NA

cdr3_nt: TGTGCCACCAGAGGGTCTGGGGCCAACGTCCTGACTTTC
cdr3_aa: CATRGSGANVLTF
v_call: TRBV19
clone_size: NA
j_call: TRBJ2-6
d_call: NA